This T cell receptor (beta chain) appears in the sequencing data of a study of cytomegalovirus exposure and HLA in healthy donors (dated by TCRdb to about 2017). Regarding the research as a whole: According to a later analysis, the roughly 120 validation repertoires were produced on the same platform as the roughly 600 repertoires of the first cohort. The study was designed to test whether signatures of past pathogen exposure could be identified by cataloging public T cell receptors. Along with the approximately 600-subject first cohort, a separate validation cohort of over a hundred different subjects was used. High-throughput TCR immunosequencing, statistical association of individual TCRs with disease status, and machine learning were combined to predict cytomegalovirus infection status. Broad study findings and their caveats: In the study, 150 to 200 TCR beta chains were listed as associated with cytomegalovirus. Of the cluster scores, approximately 94% were above 0 in a later analysis, which found that TCRs clustered in the first cohort also tended to co-occur in the approximately 130 validation repertoires. Three of the identified cytomegalovirus-associated TCR beta chains were confirmed in vitro to be specific for cytomegalovirus antigens. According to the authors, the approach could potentially be generalized to other disease states and immunological phenotypes. The classifier was reported to diagnose cytomegalovirus status with high specificity and sensitivity in both the original and validation cohorts. All 110 or so repertoires were used to score co-occurrence in the validation cohort in a later analysis, because that analysis had no HLA typing for the cohort. Most TCR sequences were observed very rarely across donors, whereas some public TCRs were present in many individuals.

Details on this clone: Its antigen is currently not known. Qualities for individual bases were not recorded, and no much larger clone is one base off.

CDR1 and CDR2 were assigned from the germline V gene (reference sequence) as SGHNT and YYREEE. Trimming removed 0 bases from V and 3 bases from J; the gene matches leave 3 bases unexplained. The CDR3 runs 15 amino acids, cysteine and phenylalanine included. CDR3 DNA is the only sequence kept; it has 45 bases, read in frame from the first base. The library relied on the immunoSEQ multiplex PCR assay. The authors' pipeline ran thus. A statistical classification framework was built to diagnose cytomegalovirus status from the catalog of TCR beta chain sequences. TCRdb obtained this table from immuneACCESS and retained in-frame rearrangements with V and J assigned. These tables miss some clones; where compared with another copy, unresolved V genes account for less than half of the shortfall, and the remainder is unexplained. V and J calls and clone size are copied from that table; D and trimming were computed from the DNA. In this sample the table shows 150,000 to 200,000 clones, approximately 82% of which occur a single time. The ten largest make up roughly 13% of the sample.

Donors formed part of the validation cohort, which comprised about 120 subjects and was distinct from the first cohort of 550 to 850 subjects. The sequenced sample consisted of PBMCs. This clonotype was obtained from a woman aged 30 to 39 in good health and CMV-seropositive. This sequence uses TRBV5-4 and TRBJ2-7; 10 junctional bases match TRBD1. CDR3 reads: CASSLGTGGFYEQYF. At the DNA level, the sequence is TGTGCCAGCAGCTTGGGGACAGGGGGGTTCTACGAGCAGTACTTC.